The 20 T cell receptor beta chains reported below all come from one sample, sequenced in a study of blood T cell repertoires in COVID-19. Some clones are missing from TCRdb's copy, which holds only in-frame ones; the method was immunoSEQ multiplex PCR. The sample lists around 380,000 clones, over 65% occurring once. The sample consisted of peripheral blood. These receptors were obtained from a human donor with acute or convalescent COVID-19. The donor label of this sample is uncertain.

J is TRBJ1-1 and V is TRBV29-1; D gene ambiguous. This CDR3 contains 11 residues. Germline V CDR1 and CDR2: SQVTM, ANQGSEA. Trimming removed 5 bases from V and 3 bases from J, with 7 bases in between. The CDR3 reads CSVRQDTEAFF. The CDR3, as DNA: TGCAGCGTTCGCCAGGACACTGAAGCTTTCTTT. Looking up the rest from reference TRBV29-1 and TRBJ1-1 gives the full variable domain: SAVISQKPSRDICQRGTSLTIQCQVDSQVTMMFWYRQQPGQSLTLIATANQGSEATYESGFVIDKFPISRPNLTFSTLTVSNMSPEDSSIYLCSVRQDTEAFFGQGTRLTVV.

The CDR3 sequence is CASSLDGNGYTF. As DNA, the CDR3 is TGTGCCAGCAGCTTAGACGGGAATGGCTACACCTTC. The V call is TRBV11-3, the J call TRBJ1-2; D is ambiguous. V lost 0 bases and J lost 6, with 5 bases in between. This CDR3 comprises 12 residues. In germline, CDR1 is SGHNT, CDR2 YENEEA. The full variable domain, its missing parts supplied by reference TRBV11-3 and TRBJ1-2, is EAGVVQSPRYKIIEKKQPVAFWCNPISGHNTLYWYLQNLGQGPELLIRYENEEAVDDSQLPKDRFSAERLKGVDSTLKIQPAELGDSAVYLCASSLDGNGYTFGSGTRLTVV.

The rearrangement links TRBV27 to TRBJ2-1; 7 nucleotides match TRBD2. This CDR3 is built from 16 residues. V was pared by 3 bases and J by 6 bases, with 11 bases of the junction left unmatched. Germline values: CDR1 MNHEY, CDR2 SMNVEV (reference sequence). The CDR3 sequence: CASSFEGGSLGNEQFF. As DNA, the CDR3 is TGTGCCAGCAGTTTTGAGGGAGGGTCCCTCGGCAATGAGCAGTTCTTC.

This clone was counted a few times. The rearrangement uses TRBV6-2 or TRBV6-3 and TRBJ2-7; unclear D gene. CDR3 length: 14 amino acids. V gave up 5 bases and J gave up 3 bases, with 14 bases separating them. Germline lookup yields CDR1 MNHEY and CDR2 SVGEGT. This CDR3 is CASSPRRGDYEQYF. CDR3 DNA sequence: TGTGCCAGCAGTCCCCGTCGAGGCGACTACGAGCAGTACTTC.

The CDR3: CASSLGQGQAFF. The CDR3 region has the DNA TGTGCCAGCTCACTGGGACAGGGACAAGCTTTCTTT. This chain joins TRBV18 and TRBJ1-1, with 9 positions matching TRBD1. After removal of 4 bases from V and 9 bases from J, the junction contained 3 bases not matched to a gene. The V gene's germline CDR1 is KGHSH and CDR2 LQKENI. There are 12 residues in the CDR3.

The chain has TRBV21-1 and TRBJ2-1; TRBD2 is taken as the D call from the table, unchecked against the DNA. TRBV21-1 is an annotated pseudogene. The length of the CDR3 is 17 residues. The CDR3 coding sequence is TGTGCCAGCAGCAAAGAAGTGGGGGACTTACAATGGCCCGAGCAGTTCTTC. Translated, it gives CASSKEVGDLQWPEQFF.

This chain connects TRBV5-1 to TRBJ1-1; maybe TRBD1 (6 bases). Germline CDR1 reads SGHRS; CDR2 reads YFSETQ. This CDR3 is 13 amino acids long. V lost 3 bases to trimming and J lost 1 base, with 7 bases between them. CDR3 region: CASSWGQNTEAFF. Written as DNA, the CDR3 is TGCGCCAGCAGCTGGGGGCAGAACACTGAAGCTTTCTTT.

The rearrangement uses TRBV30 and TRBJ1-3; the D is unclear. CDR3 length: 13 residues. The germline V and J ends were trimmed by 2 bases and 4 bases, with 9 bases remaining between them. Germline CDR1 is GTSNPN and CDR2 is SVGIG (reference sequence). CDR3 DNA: TGTGCCTGGAGTCTGAACGGGGGAAACACCATATATTTT. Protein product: CAWSLNGGNTIYF.

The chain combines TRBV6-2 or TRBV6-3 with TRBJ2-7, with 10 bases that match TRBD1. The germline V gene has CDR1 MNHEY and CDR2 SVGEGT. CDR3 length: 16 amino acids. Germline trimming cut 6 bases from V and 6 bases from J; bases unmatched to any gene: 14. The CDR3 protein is CASSPSPGTGVFEQYF. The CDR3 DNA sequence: TGTGCCAGCAGCCCTAGCCCAGGGACAGGGGTTTTCGAGCAGTACTTC.

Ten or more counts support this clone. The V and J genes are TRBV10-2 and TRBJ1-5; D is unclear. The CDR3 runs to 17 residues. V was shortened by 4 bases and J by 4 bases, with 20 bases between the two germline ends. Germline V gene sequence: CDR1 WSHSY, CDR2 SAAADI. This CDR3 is CASSVSPFREHNQPQHF. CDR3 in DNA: TGCGCCAGCAGTGTCTCACCCTTCCGGGAACATAATCAGCCCCAGCATTTT.

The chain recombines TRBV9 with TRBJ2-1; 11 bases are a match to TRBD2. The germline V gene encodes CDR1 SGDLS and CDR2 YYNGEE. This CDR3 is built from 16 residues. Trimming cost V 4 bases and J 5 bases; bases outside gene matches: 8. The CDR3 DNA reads TGTGCCAGCAGCACCTATAGCGGGGGGGCCAACAATGAGCAGTTCTTC. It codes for CASSTYSGGANNEQFF.

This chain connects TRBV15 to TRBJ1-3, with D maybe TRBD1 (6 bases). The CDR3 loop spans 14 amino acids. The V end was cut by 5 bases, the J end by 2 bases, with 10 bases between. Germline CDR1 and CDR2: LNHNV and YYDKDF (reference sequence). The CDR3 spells CATSAQGTGNTIYF. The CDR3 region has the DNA TGTGCCACCAGCGCACAGGGAACTGGAAACACCATATATTTT.

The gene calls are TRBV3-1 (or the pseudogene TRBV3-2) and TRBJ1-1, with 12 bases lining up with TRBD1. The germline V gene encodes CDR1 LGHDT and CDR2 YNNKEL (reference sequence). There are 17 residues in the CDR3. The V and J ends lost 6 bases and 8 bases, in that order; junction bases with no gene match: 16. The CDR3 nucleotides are TGTGCCAGCAGGGGGACAGGGGGCGGTCTGATTCCGAAGGAAGCTTTCTTT. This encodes CASRGTGGGLIPKEAFF.

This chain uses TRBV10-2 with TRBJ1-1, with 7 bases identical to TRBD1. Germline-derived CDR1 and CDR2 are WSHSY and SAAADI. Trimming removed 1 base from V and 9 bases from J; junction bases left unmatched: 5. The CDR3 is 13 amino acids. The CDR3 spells CASSEFKTGKAFF. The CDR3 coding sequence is TGCGCCAGCAGTGAGTTCAAGACAGGGAAAGCTTTCTTT.

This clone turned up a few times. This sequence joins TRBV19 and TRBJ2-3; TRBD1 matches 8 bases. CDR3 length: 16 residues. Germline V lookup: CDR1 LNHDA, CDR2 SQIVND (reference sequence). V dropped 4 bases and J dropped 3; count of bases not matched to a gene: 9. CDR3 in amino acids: CASSRGQGSSTDTQYF. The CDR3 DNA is TGTGCCAGTAGTAGAGGACAGGGAAGTAGTACAGATACGCAGTATTTT.

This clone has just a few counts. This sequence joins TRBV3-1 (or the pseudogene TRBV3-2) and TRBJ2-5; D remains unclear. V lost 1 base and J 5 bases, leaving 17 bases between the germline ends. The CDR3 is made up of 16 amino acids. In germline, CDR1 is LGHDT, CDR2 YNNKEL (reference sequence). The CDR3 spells CASSQGPYHPSETQYF. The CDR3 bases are TGTGCCAGCAGCCAAGGTCCCTATCACCCTAGTGAGACCCAGTACTTC.

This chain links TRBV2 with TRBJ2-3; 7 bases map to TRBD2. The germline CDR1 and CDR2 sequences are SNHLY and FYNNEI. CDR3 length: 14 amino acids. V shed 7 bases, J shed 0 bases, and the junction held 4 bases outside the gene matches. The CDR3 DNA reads TGTGCCAGCAAGAGGGAGGGGAGCACAGATACGCAGTATTTT. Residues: CASKREGSTDTQYF. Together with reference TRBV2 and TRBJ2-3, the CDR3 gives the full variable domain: EPEVTQTPSHQVTQMGQEVILRCVPISNHLYFYWYRQILGQKVEFLVSFYNNEISEKSEIFDDQFSVERPDGSNFTLKIRSTKLEDSAMYFCASKREGSTDTQYFGPGTRLTVL.

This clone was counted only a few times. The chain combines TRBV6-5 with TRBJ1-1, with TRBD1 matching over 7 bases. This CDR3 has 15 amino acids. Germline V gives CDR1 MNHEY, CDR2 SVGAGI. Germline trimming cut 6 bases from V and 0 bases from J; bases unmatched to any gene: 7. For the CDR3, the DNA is TGTGCCAGCAGACGGGACAGCCTTATGAACACTGAAGCTTTCTTT. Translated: CASRRDSLMNTEAFF.

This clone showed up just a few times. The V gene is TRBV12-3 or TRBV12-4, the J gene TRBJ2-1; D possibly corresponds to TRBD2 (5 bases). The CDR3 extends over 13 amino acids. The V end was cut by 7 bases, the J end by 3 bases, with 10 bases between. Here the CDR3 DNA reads TGTGCCAGCAAGGGCGGGCTCTACAATGAGCAGTTCTTC. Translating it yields CASKGGLYNEQFF.

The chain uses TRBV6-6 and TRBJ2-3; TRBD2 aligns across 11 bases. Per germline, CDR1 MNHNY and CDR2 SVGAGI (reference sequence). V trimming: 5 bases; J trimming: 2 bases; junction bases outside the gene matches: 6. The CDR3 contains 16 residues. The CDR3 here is CASSRATSGNTDTQYF. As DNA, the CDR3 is TGTGCCAGCAGTCGAGCGACTAGCGGGAACACAGATACGCAGTATTTT.